One and the same sample provided the 10 T cell receptor beta chains below, sequenced in a study of blood T cell repertoires in COVID-19. Sequencing was performed with immunoSEQ multiplex PCR; in TCRdb, only in-frame clones are kept and a portion is missing. The top ten clones hold around 1.3% of a sample with about 270,000 clones, 88% of them seen once. The sequenced material came from PBMCs or T cells enriched from blood (not recorded which). The receptors were gathered from a middle-aged woman with acute COVID-19.

The rearrangement joins TRBV2 to TRBJ2-1; the match to TRBD2 covers 10 bases. The length of the CDR3 is 14 residues. With 6 bases clipped from V and 11 bases from J, the junction kept 10 bases outside the gene matches. The germline V gene encodes CDR1 SNHLY and CDR2 FYNNEI. The CDR3 loop reads CASSSGTSAKKQFF. DNA for the CDR3: TGTGCCAGCAGCTCCGGGACTAGCGCTAAAAAGCAGTTCTTC.

This rearrangement joins TRBV3-1 (or the pseudogene TRBV3-2) to TRBJ1-2; 8 nucleotides agree with TRBD1. V lost 1 base and J lost 4; bases outside the gene matches: 8. The CDR3 is made up of 16 amino acids. CDR1 and CDR2 from the germline V gene are LGHDT and YNNKEL (reference sequence). CDR3 nucleotide sequence: TGTGCCAGCAGCCAAGGGTTTCAGGGGGCAGCCTATGGCTACACCTTC. It yields the protein CASSQGFQGAAYGYTF.

The gene calls are TRBV21-1 and TRBJ2-7; TRBD2 was called by the table and not checked on the DNA. TRBV21-1 constitutes a pseudogene. This CDR3 has 11 residues. CDR3 DNA: TGTGCCAGCAGCAAAGCACTAGCGGGAGTGGTC. Residues: CASSKALAGVV.

V and J are TRBV28 and TRBJ1-2, with D unresolved. The length of the CDR3 is 13 residues. V lost 2 bases and J lost 3, with 7 bases in between. Germline V lookup: CDR1 MDHEN, CDR2 SYDVKM. CDR3 DNA: TGTGCCAGCAGTTTACCCGGGGACTATGGCTACACCTTC. Amino acid sequence: CASSLPGDYGYTF.

The chain employs TRBV5-1 and TRBJ1-2; 8 nucleotides align to TRBD1. Germline V CDR1 and CDR2: SGHRS, YFSETQ. Trimming removed 3 bases from V and 7 bases from J; junction bases left unmatched: 8. This CDR3 is 14 amino acids long. CDR3 nucleotide sequence: TGCGCCAGCAGCTCGGGACAGGAAGGGGTTGGCTACACCTTC. Translation gives CASSSGQEGVGYTF.

The chain employs TRBV11-2 and TRBJ2-5; 8 bases map to TRBD2. Per the germline V gene, CDR1 is SGHAT and CDR2 is FQNNGV. After removal of 7 bases from V and 5 bases from J, the junction contained 9 bases not matched to a gene. The CDR3 has 14 residues. CDR3 sequence reads: CASKFSGISETQYF. In nucleotides, the CDR3 is TGTGCCAGCAAATTTAGCGGGATCAGTGAGACCCAGTACTTC. Full variable domain (missing parts from reference TRBV11-2 and TRBJ2-5): EAGVAQSPRYKIIEKRQSVAFWCNPISGHATLYWYQQILGQGPKLLIQFQNNGVVDDSQLPKDRFSAERLKGVDSTLKIQPAKLEDSAVYLCASKFSGISETQYFGPGTRLLVL.

This CDR3 is CASNNPGQAFGYTF. CDR3 DNA: TGTGCCAGCAATAATCCGGGACAGGCCTTTGGCTACACCTTC. The chain uses TRBV28 and TRBJ1-2, with 8 bases fitting TRBD1. The germline V gene encodes CDR1 MDHEN and CDR2 SYDVKM. The V segment lost 7 bases and the J segment 7 bases; nucleotides outside the gene matches: 11. The CDR3 runs 14 residues.

The V call is TRBV5-4, the J call TRBJ1-2; 7 bases align to TRBD1. The CDR3 is 15 residues long. With V trimmed by 7 bases and J by 0 bases, 9 bases remained unmatched. Germline CDR1 is SGHNT and CDR2 is YYREEE (reference sequence). CDR3 amino acids: CASGTGTDSNYGYTF. Here the CDR3 DNA reads TGTGCCAGCGGAACCGGGACAGACTCTAACTATGGCTACACCTTC.

The chain links TRBV5-4 to TRBJ2-7, with D perhaps TRBD2 (5 bases). Trimming took off 6 bases at V and 5 bases at J, with 21 bases between the two ends. CDR1 and CDR2 (germline): SGHNT, YYREEE (reference sequence). CDR3 size: 15 residues. The CDR3 nucleotides are TGTGCCAGCAACGCCGGATCAGCTAGCCATCACGAGCAGTACTTC. This gives the protein CASNAGSASHHEQYF.

The chain joins TRBV18 to TRBJ2-7; D unresolved. The CDR3 is made up of 15 amino acids. V was shortened by 2 bases and J by 6 bases, with 17 bases between the two germline ends. From germline, CDR1 is KGHSH and CDR2 LQKENI. The CDR3 DNA reads TGTGCCAGCTCACCAAGCAGTATAAACTCGGGCGAGCAGTACTTC. This codes for CASSPSSINSGEQYF.